The rows below give T cell receptor beta chains drawn from one sample of a study of blood T cell repertoires in COVID-19. TCRdb's copy holds only in-frame clones and misses some; the assay was immunoSEQ multiplex PCR. Of around 220,000 clones listed, about 80% are singletons. The sequencing sample was made of peripheral blood. The receptors here all came from a woman older than 75 with COVID-19, enrolled during active disease. Both conserved end residues are part of each CDR3. D genes are given only for firm matches. Size values are once, few and many counts, or a class for expanded clones, and some rows have none.

length	V	size	J	D	CDR3	DNA
14	TRBV7-7	NA	TRBJ2-3	NA	CASSLGRSTDTQYF	TGTGCTAGCAGCTTAGGGCGGAGCACAGATACGCAGTATTTT
13	TRBV7-2	NA	TRBJ1-1	NA	CASSSRVFTEAFF	TGTGCCAGCAGCTCCCGGGTTTTTACTGAAGCTTTCTTT
15	TRBV28	NA	TRBJ2-7	NA	CASSWAKLDTYEQYF	TGTGCCAGCAGTTGGGCCAAACTAGATACTTACGAGCAGTACTTC
14	TRBV3-1/TRBV3-2	once	TRBJ1-3	NA	CASSQVADRGTIYF	TGTGCCAGCAGCCAAGTCGCCGACCGGGGCACCATATATTTT
14	TRBV3-1/TRBV3-2	NA	TRBJ2-4	NA	CASSPGQAQNIQYF	TGTGCCAGCAGCCCTGGGCAGGCACAAAACATTCAGTACTTC
13	TRBV19	NA	TRBJ1-5	NA	CASSGAVNQPQHF	TGTGCCAGTAGTGGGGCAGTCAATCAGCCCCAGCATTTT
12	TRBV10-1	NA	TRBJ1-2	NA	CAGLLTNYGYTF	TGCGCCGGGCTTTTGACTAACTATGGCTACACCTTC
14	TRBV19	NA	TRBJ1-2	TRBD1	CASSMDRGRYGYTF	TGTGCCAGTAGTATGGACAGGGGGAGGTATGGCTACACCTTC
14	TRBV19	once	TRBJ1-2	NA	CASSIGRDYYGYTF	TGTGCCAGTAGTATCGGCAGGGACTACTATGGCTACACCTTC
15	TRBV3-1/TRBV3-2	NA	TRBJ1-1	TRBD1	CASSSTGTENTEAFF	TGTGCCAGCAGCTCCACCGGGACAGAAAACACTGAAGCTTTCTTT
15	TRBV19	NA	TRBJ1-2	NA	CASSTPSRELYGYTF	TGTGCCAGTAGTACTCCGTCCCGGGAACTCTATGGCTACACCTTC
15	TRBV11-2	NA	TRBJ2-5	NA	CASSLGSGLRETQYF	TGTGCCAGCAGCTTAGGTTCAGGGCTAAGGGAGACCCAGTACTTC